This TCR beta chain appears in the sequencing data of a study of cytomegalovirus exposure and HLA in healthy donors. About the research overall: The roughly 120 validation repertoires, a later analysis reported, used the same platform as the approximately 670 first-cohort repertoires.

The table lists this clone with a count of one. Antigen unknown. The table came from immunoSEQ multiplex PCR; TCRdb's copy has only in-frame clones and leaves some out. Of 100,000 to 150,000 clones in the sample, roughly nine tenths were seen once. Germline CDR1 is SQVTM and CDR2 is ANQGSEA. Trimming pared 1 base from V and 2 bases from J, leaving 7 bases between. The CDR3 consists of 13 residues. General observations from the study: A classifier reportedly called cytomegalovirus status with high sensitivity and specificity.

The donors were part of the validation cohort, which consisted of about 120 subjects and was separate from the first cohort of about 720 subjects. The V call is TRBV29-1, the J call TRBJ2-3, with D unclear. The TCR was taken from a woman between 18 and 30 years old in good health and CMV-seronegative. The sequencing sample was made of PBMCs. The CDR3 nucleotides are TGCAGCGTTGAAGGGCTTTACACAGATACGCAGTATTTT. Its protein is CSVEGLYTDTQYF.